The source of this T cell receptor beta chain is a study of T cell repertoires in cytomegalovirus infection. On the study more broadly: Public TCR beta signatures were indicative of both CMV infection and a matching HLA type. General study findings and limits: CMV-specific TCR beta clonotypes restricted by HLA-C dominated the ex vivo response. Carriers of CMV plus the relevant HLA were identified by cumulative public TCR beta family frequency.

The CDR3 covers 11 residues. CDR1 and CDR2 from the germline V gene are SGHVS and FQNEAQ. V was clipped by 2 bases and J by 9 bases, with 7 bases between them. This clonotype was recorded many times. The antigen remains undetermined. TCRdb independently ran MiXCR on the reads; one entry per CDR3 protein. The sample consists of 150,000 to 200,000 distinct CDR3 sequences, 9.5% of them appearing once. The sequenced material came from PBMCs. The J gene is TRBJ2-5, the V gene TRBV7-8; D may be TRBD1 (5 bases). The sequence was collected from a human donor in good health (CMV status not recorded). Some clones in this sample may be carry-over from other donors' samples. CDR3 DNA: TGTGCCAGCAGCTTAATAGGGGCCCAGTACTTC. Its protein is CASSLIGAQYF. The full variable domain, its missing parts supplied by reference TRBV7-8 and TRBJ2-5, is GAGVSQSPRYKVAKRGQDVALRCDPISGHVSLFWYQQALGQGPEFLTYFQNEAQLDKSGLPSDRFFAERPEGSVSTLKIQRTQQEDSAVYLCASSLIGAQYFGPGTRLLVL.